Below, one T cell receptor (beta chain) is given with its context. Antigen unknown. This sample was included in a study of response to subunit inactivated influenza vaccine. Study findings and constraints: Few new T cells, the authors suggested, are recruited by each seasonal influenza vaccination.

TCRdb used MiXCR to reprocess the RT-PCR reads, holding one entry per CDR3 protein. The data contain 650,000 or so distinct CDR3 sequences, 12% to 15% of them singletons. Germline V gene data show CDR1 as DFQATT and CDR2 as SNEGSKA (reference sequence). This CDR3 has 20 amino acids. With V trimmed by 1 base and J by 0 bases, 16 bases remained unmatched. This material consisted of PBMCs from blood, taken around 14 days before vaccination. This receptor was taken from a man aged 50 to 59 who received an inactivated influenza vaccine. The chain is built from TRBV20-1 and TRBJ2-7, with 12 bases that match TRBD2. CDR3 loop: CSARVPIRTSGVLSSYEQYF. For the CDR3, the DNA is TGCAGTGCTAGAGTCCCAATCCGGACTAGCGGGGTCCTTAGCTCCTACGAGCAGTACTTC.